These 19 T cell receptor beta chains were sequenced from one sample in a study of brain T cells in children with intractable seizures. Clones were sequenced by immunoSEQ multiplex PCR, and TCRdb holds only the in-frame ones, with some missing. The sample records about 76,000 clones, approximately 94% being singletons. This specimen consisted of peripheral blood, obtained at surgery. The receptors were sampled from a boy under two years old with tuberous sclerosis and intractable seizures.

The V gene is TRBV5-6, the J gene TRBJ1-1; D not certain. V was clipped by 0 bases and J by 1 base, with 7 bases between them. CDR1 is SGHDT and CDR2 is YYEEEE in the germline V gene. The CDR3 has 14 amino acids. The DNA for the CDR3 is TGTGCCAGCAGCTTGGGCAGGTGGAACACTGAAGCTTTCTTT. It is translated as CASSLGRWNTEAFF.

The V gene is TRBV9, the J gene TRBJ2-5, with TRBD1 matching over 9 bases. The CDR3 totals 15 residues. J was trimmed by 5 bases and V by 3 bases; bases with no gene match: 8. Germline values: CDR1 SGDLS, CDR2 YYNGEE. The CDR3 DNA is TGTGCCAGCAGCGCCGGACAGGGGCGGATCGAGACCCAGTACTTC. Amino acids: CASSAGQGRIETQYF.

The chain is built from TRBV6-1 and TRBJ1-2; no firm D call. V gave up 3 bases and J gave up 11 bases, with 7 bases separating them. In germline, CDR1 is MNHNS, CDR2 SASEGT. CDR3 length: 10 residues. The CDR3 reads CASSDPLYTF. CDR3 DNA: TGTGCCAGCAGTGATCCCTTATACACCTTC.

This chain connects TRBV9 to TRBJ2-7, with TRBD1 matching 9 bases. This CDR3 spans 14 amino acids. Looked up from germline, CDR1 is SGDLS and CDR2 is YYNGEE. V was clipped by 3 bases and J by 3 bases; unmatched bases: 4. The CDR3, as DNA: TGTGCCAGCAGCGGAGGGACAGGGAACTACGAGCAGTACTTC. It is translated as CASSGGTGNYEQYF.

In DNA, the CDR3 is TGCAGTGCTAGTGAGGGTTGGTTCTCCTACGAGCAGTACTTC. As protein: CSASEGWFSYEQYF. The chain carries TRBV20-1 and TRBJ2-7; TRBD2 might be the D (5 bases). The CDR3 consists of 14 residues. V lost 3 bases and J lost 0, with 12 bases in between. Germline loops: CDR1 DFQATT, CDR2 SNEGSKA (reference sequence).

The chain couples TRBV2 to TRBJ2-7; 12 positions match TRBD2. The J segment lost 0 bases and the V segment lost 5 bases, leaving 5 bases of the junction unmatched. The germline V gene has CDR1 SNHLY and CDR2 FYNNEI. The CDR3 is 16 residues long. The CDR3 loop is CASSRLTSGSSYEQYF. In DNA, the CDR3 is TGTGCCAGCAGTCGCTTGACTAGCGGGAGCTCCTACGAGCAGTACTTC.

V usage is TRBV24-1 and J usage is TRBJ2-3; D gene unclear. CDR3 length: 14 amino acids. The V and J ends lost 2 bases and 4 bases respectively, with 9 bases between them. Germline-derived CDR1 and CDR2 are KGHDR and SFDVKD. The CDR3 coding sequence is TGTGCCACCAGTGATTCGGTCTGGGCAGATACGCAGTATTTT. Amino acids: CATSDSVWADTQYF.

This chain links TRBV30 with TRBJ2-7; 8 nucleotides agree with TRBD1. Germline values: CDR1 GTSNPN, CDR2 SVGIG (reference sequence). J lost 3 bases, V lost 3 bases, and 10 bases had no gene match. This CDR3 is built from 15 residues. The CDR3 DNA reads as TGTGCCTGGAGCGCCGGGACAGGTCTTTACTACGAGCAGTACTTC. This sequence encodes CAWSAGTGLYYEQYF.

The J gene is TRBJ2-1, the V gene TRBV29-1, with 9 bases fitting TRBD1. The CDR3 length is 13 residues. J was trimmed by 7 bases and V by 6 bases; bases with no gene match: 7. In germline, CDR1 is SQVTM, CDR2 ANQGSEA. The CDR3 DNA is TGCAGCGTACGTGAGGGACAGGGAAATGAGCAGTTCTTC. This gives the protein CSVREGQGNEQFF.

This rearrangement joins TRBV5-5 to TRBJ2-7, with D possibly TRBD2 on 5 matching bases. Trimming stripped 4 bases from V and 1 base from J, with 15 bases between. The CDR3 contains 15 residues. Germline V gene sequence: CDR1 SGHKS, CDR2 YYEKEE (reference sequence). The CDR3 coding sequence is TGTGCCAGCAGCCCGATGGTCGGAGGATCCTACGAGCAGTACTTC. It translates to CASSPMVGGSYEQYF.

This clone was detected a few times. This chain joins TRBV2 and TRBJ1-5; no definite D call. V lost 8 bases and J 3 bases, leaving 11 bases between the germline ends. This CDR3 comprises 13 residues. Germline CDR1 is SNHLY and CDR2 is FYNNEI. CDR3 sequence reads: CASEERYNQPQHF. The CDR3, as DNA: TGTGCCAGCGAAGAACGGTACAATCAGCCCCAGCATTTT.

This chain links TRBV20-1 with TRBJ2-1; maybe TRBD1 (5 bases). V was pared by 6 bases and J by 9 bases, with 12 bases between. The CDR3 extends over 11 amino acids. The germline gives CDR1 DFQATT, CDR2 SNEGSKA (reference sequence). Here the CDR3 DNA reads TGCAGTGCAATTCTGGGGCTTGAGCAGTTCTTC. The encoded protein is CSAILGLEQFF.

The chain is built from TRBV9 and TRBJ2-5; 12 nucleotides match TRBD2. This CDR3 spans 16 amino acids. Germline-derived CDR1 and CDR2 are SGDLS and YYNGEE. V was clipped by 4 bases and J by 2 bases; unmatched bases: 6. This chain's CDR3 is CASSQGLAGFQETQYF. As DNA, the CDR3 is TGTGCCAGCAGCCAGGGACTAGCGGGCTTTCAAGAGACCCAGTACTTC.

The chain recombines TRBV30 with TRBJ1-1, with D unclear. CDR3 length: 13 residues. Germline lookup yields CDR1 GTSNPN and CDR2 SVGIG (reference sequence). The ends were cut back, 3 bases at V and 7 bases at J, with 15 bases in the middle. The CDR3 reads CAWSGGGYGEAFF. Here the CDR3 DNA reads TGTGCCTGGAGCGGCGGAGGATACGGTGAAGCTTTCTTT.

There are a few counts of this clone. The gene calls are TRBV7-9 and TRBJ1-2; no firm D call. The V gene lost 1 base and the J gene lost 4 bases, with 7 bases spanning the gap. Germline V gives CDR1 SEHNR, CDR2 FQNEAQ (reference sequence). The CDR3 runs to 13 residues. The CDR3 spells CASSLDGIYGYTF. Here the CDR3 DNA reads TGTGCCAGCAGCTTAGATGGCATCTATGGCTACACCTTC.

This rearrangement joins TRBV25-1 to TRBJ2-1; 8 bases map to TRBD2. V lost 2 bases, J lost 2 bases, and 5 bases stayed unmatched. This CDR3 region has 16 residues. Per the germline V gene, CDR1 is MGHDK and CDR2 is SYGVNS. In DNA, the CDR3 is TGTGCCAGCAGTGAAACGGCGGGAGGTGCCTACAATGAGCAGTTCTTC. As protein: CASSETAGGAYNEQFF.

V gene TRBV7-6 combines with J gene TRBJ1-1; TRBD1 matches at 7 bases. CDR1 is SGHVS, CDR2 FNYEAQ, per germline. V trimming: 2 bases; J trimming: 3 bases; junction bases outside the gene matches: 0. The CDR3 has 13 amino acids. CDR3 residues: CASSLTGDTEAFF. The CDR3 DNA reads TGTGCCAGCAGCTTAACAGGGGACACTGAAGCTTTCTTT.

The chain uses TRBV3-1 (or the pseudogene TRBV3-2) and TRBJ1-3; weak D call: TRBD1 (5 bases). The CDR3 runs to 15 residues. Germline V gene data show CDR1 as LGHDT and CDR2 as YNNKEL (reference sequence). V gave up 1 base and J gave up 7 bases, with 14 bases separating them. CDR3 in amino acids: CASSQGTGGSNTIYF. The CDR3 DNA sequence: TGTGCCAGCAGCCAAGGCACCGGGGGGTCGAACACCATATATTTT.

V is TRBV12-3 or TRBV12-4 and J is TRBJ2-7; possibly TRBD2 for D (6 bases). V was pared by 6 bases and J by 7 bases, with 16 bases between. This CDR3 has 13 amino acids. The CDR3 region is CASSRLRAGEQYF. CDR3 coding DNA: TGTGCCAGCAGCCGCCTCAGGGCGGGGGAGCAGTACTTC.